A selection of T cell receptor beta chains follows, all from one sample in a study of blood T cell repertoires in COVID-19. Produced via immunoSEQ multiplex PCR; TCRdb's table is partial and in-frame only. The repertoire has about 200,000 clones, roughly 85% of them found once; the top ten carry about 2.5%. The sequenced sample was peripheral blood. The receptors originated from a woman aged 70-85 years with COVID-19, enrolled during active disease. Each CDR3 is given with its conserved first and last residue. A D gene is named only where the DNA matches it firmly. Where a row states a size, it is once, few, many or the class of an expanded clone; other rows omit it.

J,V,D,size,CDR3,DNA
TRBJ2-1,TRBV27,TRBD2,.,CASSLSLAGGNEQFF,TGTGCCAGCAGTTTATCCCTAGCGGGGGGTAACGAGCAGTTCTTC
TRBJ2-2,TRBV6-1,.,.,CASSGTGGKAGELFF,TGTGCCAGCAGTGGTACAGGTGGTAAAGCCGGGGAGCTGTTTTTT
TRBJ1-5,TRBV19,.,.,CASSLRGMISNQPQHF,TGTGCCAGTAGTCTTCGTGGCATGATTAGCAATCAGCCCCAGCATTTT
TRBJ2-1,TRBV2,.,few,CASSPDRHNEQFF,TGTGCCAGCAGCCCGGACAGACACAATGAGCAGTTCTTC
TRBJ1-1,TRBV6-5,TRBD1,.,CASSLGTGEFDEAFF,TGTGCCAGCAGTCTCGGGACAGGGGAATTCGATGAAGCTTTCTTT
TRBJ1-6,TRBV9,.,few,CASSASNSNSPLHF,TGTGCCAGCAGCGCCTCCAATAGTAATTCACCCCTCCACTTT
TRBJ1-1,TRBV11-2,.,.,CASSFQGPSTEAFF,TGTGCCAGCAGCTTTCAGGGTCCTAGTACTGAAGCTTTCTTT
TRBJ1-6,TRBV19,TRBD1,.,CASPGQGTYNSPLHF,TGTGCCAGTCCGGGACAGGGTACCTATAATTCACCCCTCCACTTT
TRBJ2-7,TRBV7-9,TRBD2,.,CASSFRLAGYYEQYF,TGTGCCAGCAGCTTCCGACTAGCGGGATACTACGAGCAGTACTTC
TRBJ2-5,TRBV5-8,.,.,CASSLVGAGVETQYF,TGTGCCAGCAGCTTGGTGGGGGCAGGGGTTGAGACCCAGTACTTC
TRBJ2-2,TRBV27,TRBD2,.,CASSRGLAGSNTGELFF,TGTGCCAGCAGTAGGGGACTAGCGGGTTCGAACACCGGGGAGCTGTTTTTT
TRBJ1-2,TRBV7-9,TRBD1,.,CASSSLSGTEKNYGYTF,TGTGCCAGCAGCTCTTTGTCCGGGACAGAGAAGAACTATGGCTACACCTTC
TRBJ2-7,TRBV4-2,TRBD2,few,CASSQVLAGGSSYEQYF,TGTGCCAGCAGCCAAGTACTAGCGGGGGGGAGCTCCTACGAGCAGTACTTC
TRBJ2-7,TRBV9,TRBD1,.,CASSVASQGVGYEQYF,TGTGCCAGCAGCGTAGCTTCACAGGGGGTGGGTTACGAGCAGTACTTC
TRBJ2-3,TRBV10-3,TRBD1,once,CAISETGTGSTDTQYF,TGTGCCATCAGTGAAACCGGGACAGGAAGCACAGATACGCAGTATTTT
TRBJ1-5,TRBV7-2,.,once,CASSVRPSGNQPQHF,TGTGCCAGCAGCGTGCGTCCGAGTGGCAATCAGCCCCAGCATTTT
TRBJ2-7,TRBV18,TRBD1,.,CASSAAGTGPYEQYF,TGTGCCAGCTCAGCCGCCGGGACAGGGCCCTACGAGCAGTACTTC
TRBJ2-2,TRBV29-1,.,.,CSVEGPGPGTGELFF,TGCAGCGTTGAGGGCCCAGGGCCTGGCACCGGGGAGCTGTTTTTT
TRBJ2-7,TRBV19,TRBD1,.,CASSNGDSLDEQYF,TGTGCCAGTAGTAACGGGGACAGCCTAGACGAGCAGTACTTC
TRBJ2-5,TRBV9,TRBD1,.,CASTVSDRVAETQYF,TGTGCCAGCACCGTGTCGGACAGGGTCGCAGAGACCCAGTACTTC
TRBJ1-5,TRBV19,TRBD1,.,CASRPLPGQGENQPQHF,TGTGCCAGTAGACCACTTCCGGGACAGGGGGAAAATCAGCCCCAGCATTTT
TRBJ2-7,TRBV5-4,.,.,CASRLRLSHEQYF,TGTGCCAGCAGGCTCCGACTTAGCCACGAGCAGTACTTC
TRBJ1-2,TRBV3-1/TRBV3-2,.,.,CASSQSTLGEAYGYTF,TGTGCCAGCAGCCAATCCACGCTGGGGGAGGCCTATGGCTACACCTTC
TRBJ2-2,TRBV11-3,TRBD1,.,CASSRTGGNTGELFF,TGTGCCAGCAGTCGGACAGGGGGTAACACCGGGGAGCTGTTTTTT
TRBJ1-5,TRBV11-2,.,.,CASSLSRGGNQPQHF,TGTGCCAGCAGCTTATCACGGGGAGGCAATCAGCCCCAGCATTTT
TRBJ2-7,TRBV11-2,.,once,CASSHPGGYEQYF,TGTGCCAGCAGCCACCCTGGAGGGTACGAGCAGTACTTC
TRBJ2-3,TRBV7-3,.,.,CASSPQGDTQYF,TGTGCCAGCAGCCCACAGGGAGATACGCAGTATTTT
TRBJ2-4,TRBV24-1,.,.,CATSDPRVTKNIQYF,TGTGCCACCAGTGACCCACGGGTGACCAAAAACATTCAGTACTTC